This is a list of T cell receptor beta chains from one sample in a study of T cell responses to AZD1222 COVID-19 vaccine. Profiled with immunoSEQ multiplex PCR; TCRdb holds only in-frame clones, not every one. The sample carries 45,000 to 50,000 clones, 75% to 90% recorded once. The sequencing used peripheral blood, collected 28 days after the second AZD1222 dose. Source of these receptors: an adult who received the AZD1222 COVID-19 vaccine. Each CDR3 is given with its conserved first and last residue. The order of the fields is clone size, D gene, V gene, J gene, CDR3 DNA, CDR3 protein. A D gene is named only where the DNA matches it firmly. Size tells how often a clone was seen (once, few, many) or the class of an expanded clone, and some rows leave it out.

-,-,TRBV5-1,TRBJ2-3,TGCGCCAGCAGCTTGGTCTACAGGCGGGGCACAGATACGCAGTATTTT,CASSLVYRRGTDTQYF
-,-,TRBV27,TRBJ2-1,TGTGCCAGCAGTTTAAGTTTTCCGATTGGTGAGCAGTTCTTC,CASSLSFPIGEQFF
-,TRBD2,TRBV25-1,TRBJ2-7,TGTGCCAGCAGGGGGACTAGCGGGGCCTACGAGCAGTACTTC,CASRGTSGAYEQYF
-,-,TRBV2,TRBJ2-7,TGTGCCAGCAGTGAATTAAACTTCAATCCCTACGAGCAGTACTTC,CASSELNFNPYEQYF
-,-,TRBV18,TRBJ2-1,TGTGCCAGCTCACCACGGCTAGCCCTAAACAATGAGCAGTTCTTC,CASSPRLALNNEQFF
-,TRBD1,TRBV19,TRBJ2-2,TGTGCCAGTATGATATTGGCAGGGGGAAAGGGAGTCACCGGGGAGCTGTTTTTT,CASMILAGGKGVTGELFF
-,-,TRBV4-1,TRBJ2-4,TGCGCCAGCAGTGCTCAAGGGTATTTGGAAAACATTCAGTACTTC,CASSAQGYLENIQYF
-,-,TRBV4-1,TRBJ1-2,TGCGCCAGCAGCCAAGAGAGGGCGGAGTATGGCTACACCTTC,CASSQERAEYGYTF
-,-,TRBV5-1,TRBJ2-7,TGCGCCAGCAGCTATTCTCCCGGGAGTCGACTAGACGAGCAGTACTTC,CASSYSPGSRLDEQYF
-,-,TRBV2,TRBJ1-1,TGTGCCAGCAGTGAAGCGATTTCCGGGGGTAGGACTGAAGCTTTCTTT,CASSEAISGGRTEAFF
-,-,TRBV14,TRBJ2-1,TGTGCCAGCAGCCAACATCTAGGTCTTGAGCAGTTCTTC,CASSQHLGLEQFF
once,TRBD2,TRBV27,TRBJ2-1,TGTGCCAGCAGTTTCCTCCCTAGCGGGGAGCAGTTCTTC,CASSFLPSGEQFF
-,TRBD1,TRBV5-1,TRBJ2-1,TGCGCCAGCAGCTTGGATCCGTGGGAGTTGGGCAGGGGGCGTTTCAATGAGCAGTTCTTC,CASSLDPWELGRGRFNEQFF
-,-,TRBV19,TRBJ2-4,TGTGCCAGTAGTACATGGTCGGGCAAAAACATTCAGTACTTC,CASSTWSGKNIQYF
-,-,TRBV5-6,TRBJ1-1,TGTGCCAGCAGCAAGCTTCCCGGGGCTTCGAGCACTGAAGCTTTCTTT,CASSKLPGASSTEAFF
-,TRBD1,TRBV25-1,TRBJ2-3,TGTGCCAGCAGCCACGGGACAGGGGTTACAGATACGCAGTATTTT,CASSHGTGVTDTQYF
-,TRBD2,TRBV6-4,TRBJ2-1,TGTGCCAGCAGTGGCACTAGCGGACCTTACAATGAGCAGTTCTTC,CASSGTSGPYNEQFF
-,-,TRBV25-1,TRBJ2-6,TGTGCCAGCAGTGGTACGGGCTCTGGGGCCAACGTCCTGACTTTC,CASSGTGSGANVLTF
-,-,TRBV28,TRBJ2-5,TGTGCCAGCAGTTTAATAAGGGGGCGCGGGGGCGTAGAGACCCAGTACTTC,CASSLIRGRGGVETQYF
-,-,TRBV11-2,TRBJ2-3,TGTGCCAGCAGCTATAGGGGGGGGGCCGCTAGCACAGATACGCAGTATTTT,CASSYRGGAASTDTQYF
once,-,TRBV5-1,TRBJ1-1,TGCGCCAGCAGCTTTGGGGACGGCTTCATGAACACTGAAGCTTTCTTT,CASSFGDGFMNTEAFF
-,TRBD1,TRBV10-3,TRBJ1-2,TGTGCCATCAGTGAGGGTACAGGGGCCCTCTCTAACTATGGCTACACCTTC,CAISEGTGALSNYGYTF
once,-,TRBV6-2/TRBV6-3,TRBJ1-4,TGTGCCAGCAGTACGTTCACGGGTCAGGAAAAACTGTTTTTT,CASSTFTGQEKLFF
-,TRBD2,TRBV3-1/TRBV3-2,TRBJ2-5,TGTGCCAGCAGCCACAATAGCGGGGAGACCCAGTACTTC,CASSHNSGETQYF
-,TRBD1,TRBV28,TRBJ2-7,TGTGCCAGCAGTTCCGGGACAGGGGGTGAGCAGTACTTC,CASSSGTGGEQYF
once,-,TRBV28,TRBJ1-2,TGTGCCAGCGGTGGAGGCGCCAACTATGGCTACACCTTC,CASGGGANYGYTF
-,-,TRBV5-4,TRBJ1-2,TGTGCCAGCAGCTTGTTCGGGACTCATGGCTACACCTTC,CASSLFGTHGYTF
once,-,TRBV12-3/TRBV12-4,TRBJ2-5,TGTGCCAGCAGTTTAGCGGTAGAGACCCAGTACTTC,CASSLAVETQYF
-,TRBD1,TRBV7-2,TRBJ1-3,TGTGCCAGCAGCATCAGGGGGCCCATTTCTGGAAACACCATATATTTT,CASSIRGPISGNTIYF
-,-,TRBV5-1,TRBJ2-1,TGCGCCAGCAGCTCTGGACCCCAAGGCAATGAGCAGTTCTTC,CASSSGPQGNEQFF
-,-,TRBV5-1,TRBJ2-5,TGCGCCAGCAGCTCGTCAGTTGGGGTAAACCAGGAGACCCAGTACTTC,CASSSSVGVNQETQYF
-,-,TRBV12-3/TRBV12-4,TRBJ2-3,TGTGCCAGCAGTCTAGTGGGCACAGATACGCAGTATTTT,CASSLVGTDTQYF
once,-,TRBV6-5,TRBJ2-7,TGTGCCAGCAGTTACACGTCGACAGACGAGCAGTACTTC,CASSYTSTDEQYF
-,TRBD1,TRBV28,TRBJ1-2,TGTGCCAGCAGTTTTTACAGGGGGTATGGCTACACCTTC,CASSFYRGYGYTF
-,-,TRBV6-1,TRBJ1-5,TGTGCCAGCAGTTTTCGAGATCAGCCCCAGCATTTT,CASSFRDQPQHF
few,-,TRBV7-9,TRBJ1-5,TGTGCCAGCAGCTTAGGGGGGTCGGAACAGCCCCAGCATTTT,CASSLGGSEQPQHF
-,-,TRBV10-2,TRBJ2-1,TGCGCCAGCAGCGACCCCCTCCGGGGGACCAATGAGCAGTTCTTC,CASSDPLRGTNEQFF
-,-,TRBV28,TRBJ1-6,TGTGCCAGCAGCGTCCGGGGGTATAATTCACCCCTCCACTTT,CASSVRGYNSPLHF
-,-,TRBV5-4,TRBJ2-7,TGTGCCAGCAGTTCCGGACAGACCTACGAGCAGTACTTC,CASSSGQTYEQYF
-,TRBD1,TRBV7-2,TRBJ1-5,TGTGCCAGCAGCTTAGTAGCCGGGACAGAAAGTTATTATCAGCCCCAGCATTTT,CASSLVAGTESYYQPQHF
-,-,TRBV5-4,TRBJ1-2,TGTGCCAGCAGCTTTATTGGCCGGGAAACTGGGGAAGGCTACACCTTC,CASSFIGRETGEGYTF
-,TRBD1,TRBV18,TRBJ1-1,TGTGCCAGCTCACCTCAACCTTCACAGGGGAGTTCCACTGAAGCTTTCTTT,CASSPQPSQGSSTEAFF
-,-,TRBV5-5,TRBJ1-4,TGTGCCAGCAGCTTGTACAGGGAGGATGAAAAACTGTTTTTT,CASSLYREDEKLFF
-,-,TRBV7-8,TRBJ1-5,TGTGCCAGCAGCCCCATCAATCAGCCCCAGCATTTT,CASSPINQPQHF
-,-,TRBV5-1,TRBJ1-2,TGCGCCAGCAGCTTGGTCGGGAATGCTAACTATGGCTACACCTTC,CASSLVGNANYGYTF